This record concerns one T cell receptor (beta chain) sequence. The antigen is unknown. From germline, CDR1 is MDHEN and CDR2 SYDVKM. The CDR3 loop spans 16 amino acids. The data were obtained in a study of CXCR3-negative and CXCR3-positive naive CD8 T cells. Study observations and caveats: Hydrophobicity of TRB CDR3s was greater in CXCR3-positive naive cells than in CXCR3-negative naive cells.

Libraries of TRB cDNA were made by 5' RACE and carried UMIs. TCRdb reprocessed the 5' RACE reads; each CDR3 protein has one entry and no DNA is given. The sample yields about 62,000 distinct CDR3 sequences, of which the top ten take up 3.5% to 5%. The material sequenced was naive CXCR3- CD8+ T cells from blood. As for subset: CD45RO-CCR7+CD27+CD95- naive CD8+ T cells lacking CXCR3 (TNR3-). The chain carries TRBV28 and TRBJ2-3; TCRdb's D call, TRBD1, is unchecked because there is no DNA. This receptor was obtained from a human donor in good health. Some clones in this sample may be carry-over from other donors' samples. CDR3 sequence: CASSPRAGADTDTQYF.